This T cell receptor (beta chain) came from a study of a mutant IDH1 vaccine in newly diagnosed glioma. Assay used: immunoSEQ multiplex PCR; TCRdb lists only in-frame clones, some missing. The sample holds some 70,000 clones, 84% seen once. This sample's time point: week 23, last vaccination. A 20-mer mutant IDH1 peptide at 300 ug was injected subcutaneously with topical imiquimod. On this clone itself: What it recognizes is unknown.

The CDR3 has 12 residues. Trimming left V 0 bases short and J 7 bases short, with 8 bases between. In germline, CDR1 is SGDLS, CDR2 YYNGEE. This material consisted of PBMCs, taken from a glioma patient whose treatment included an IDH1 peptide vaccine. The clonotype comes from a man younger than 35 with glioma. V gene TRBV9 combines with J gene TRBJ2-7; D unclear. The CDR3 sequence: CASSVEVGEQYF. The DNA for the CDR3 is TGTGCCAGCAGCGTAGAGGTGGGTGAGCAGTACTTC.